Described below is a single T cell receptor (beta chain) sequence and its context. Trimming cost V 7 bases and J 8 bases, with 12 bases left between them. This CDR3 region has 13 residues. Via MiXCR, TCRdb re-called the RT-PCR reads, giving one row per CDR3 protein. This sample has around 320,000 distinct CDR3 sequences, with about 20% found just once. The entry originates in a study of response to subunit inactivated influenza vaccine. This chain joins TRBV12-3 or TRBV12-4 and TRBJ1-6; no reliable D call. The TCR sequence derives from a man between 50 and 75 years old who received an inactivated influenza vaccine. Material: PBMCs from blood, obtained less than 22 months after vaccination. This CDR3 is CASKLRTDSPLHF. The CDR3 DNA is TGTGCCAGCAAACTCCGGACGGATTCACCCCTCCACTTT.